The next 11 T cell receptor beta chains were all read from a single sample in a study of blood T cell repertoires in COVID-19. Sequenced by immunoSEQ multiplex PCR; TCRdb stores in-frame clones only, minus some. This table holds 200,000 to 250,000 clones, 80% to 90% found once. Sample: peripheral blood. All receptors come from a man younger than 45 who had recovered from COVID-19.

The chain combines TRBV6-5 with TRBJ2-1, with 7 positions matching TRBD1. CDR1 is MNHEY, CDR2 SVGAGI, per germline. The CDR3 has 16 residues. Losses at the gene ends were 4 bases for V and 2 bases for J; bases not matched to a gene: 8. This CDR3 reads CASSSVYRGAYNEQFF. The CDR3 nucleotides read TGTGCCAGCAGTTCCGTCTACAGGGGTGCCTACAATGAGCAGTTCTTC.

The chain is built from TRBV6-5 and TRBJ2-3; D not certain. Trimming pared 3 bases from V and 1 base from J, leaving 11 bases between. CDR3 length: 15 amino acids. In germline, CDR1 is MNHEY, CDR2 SVGAGI. The chain's CDR3 is CASSYQAIGTDTQYF. CDR3 nucleotide sequence: TGTGCCAGCAGTTATCAGGCTATAGGCACAGATACGCAGTATTTT.

The chain is built from TRBV5-6 and TRBJ2-1; 8 nucleotides line up with TRBD2. Unmatched junction bases numbered 11, after V lost 4 bases and J lost 2 bases. There are 17 residues in the CDR3. The germline CDR1 and CDR2 sequences are SGHDT and YYEEEE. The CDR3 DNA follows: TGTGCCAGCAGCCCGGTTTTGCGGGGGGCGGCCTACAATGAGCAGTTCTTC. Protein sequence: CASSPVLRGAAYNEQFF. Combining the CDR3 with reference TRBV5-6 and TRBJ2-1 gives the whole variable domain DAGVTQSPTHLIKTRGQQVTLRCSPKSGHDTVSWYQQALGQGPQFIFQYYEEEERQRGNFPDRFSGHQFPNYSSELNVNALLLGDSALYLCASSPVLRGAAYNEQFFGPGTRLTVL.

The chain carries TRBV4-2 and TRBJ1-5, with 11 bases aligning to TRBD1. This CDR3 contains 19 residues. Losses at the gene ends were 2 bases for V and 6 bases for J; bases not matched to a gene: 15. Germline assignment: CDR1 LGHNA and CDR2 YNFKEQ. The CDR3 loop reads CASSQSDRGLPPRGQPQHF. The CDR3 DNA reads TGTGCCAGCAGCCAATCGGACAGGGGGCTCCCCCCGAGGGGTCAGCCCCAGCATTTT.

This chain joins TRBV6-5 and TRBJ2-7, with a tentative D call TRBD2 (6 bases). This CDR3 spans 12 amino acids. Looked up from germline, CDR1 is MNHEY and CDR2 is SVGAGI. Trimming took off 8 bases at V and 1 base at J, with 9 bases between the two ends. The CDR3 loop is CASRDSSYEQYF. CDR3 DNA: TGTGCCAGCCGGGACTCATCCTACGAGCAGTACTTC.

The chain combines TRBV19 with TRBJ1-1, with 7 bases fitting TRBD1. This CDR3 is built from 15 residues. V shed 6 bases and J 4 bases; nucleotides not matched to a gene: 11. The germline V gene encodes CDR1 LNHDA and CDR2 SQIVND (reference sequence). In DNA form, the CDR3 reads TGTGCCAGTAGCCCATTCCGACAGGGAGGCACTGAAGCTTTCTTT. It yields the protein CASSPFRQGGTEAFF.

This sequence joins TRBV14 and TRBJ2-1; unclear D gene. Trimming took 1 base from V and 6 from J, leaving 7 bases between them. The CDR3 is 13 residues long. Germline V lookup: CDR1 SGHDN, CDR2 FVKESK. This CDR3 reads CASSQGLGNEQFF. For the CDR3, the DNA is TGTGCCAGCAGCCAAGGTCTCGGCAATGAGCAGTTCTTC.

The chain combines TRBV5-8 with TRBJ1-2; D gene uncertain. This CDR3 is 12 amino acids long. Per the germline V gene, CDR1 is SGHTS and CDR2 is YDEGEE. V shed 4 bases and J shed 4 bases, with 8 bases lying between them. CDR3 in amino acids: CASSPRRYGYTF. CDR3 sequence (DNA): TGTGCCAGCAGCCCTAGGCGCTATGGCTACACCTTC.

The chain links TRBV7-9 to TRBJ1-2; D unclear. The CDR3 loop spans 14 amino acids. The V gene lost 1 base and the J gene lost 0 bases, with 6 bases spanning the gap. Germline V lookup: CDR1 SEHNR, CDR2 FQNEAQ (reference sequence). The DNA for the CDR3 is TGTGCCAGCAGCTTAGGCCAGACTAACTATGGCTACACCTTC. It codes for CASSLGQTNYGYTF.

The chain uses TRBV3-1 (or the pseudogene TRBV3-2) and TRBJ2-7; D possibly corresponds to TRBD2 (6 bases). V was trimmed by 4 bases and J by 7 bases, leaving 14 bases between them. Per germline, CDR1 LGHDT and CDR2 YNNKEL (reference sequence). There are 13 residues in the CDR3. The chain's CDR3 is CASSRAARGEQYF. The CDR3 DNA follows: TGTGCCAGCAGCCGAGCGGCCCGGGGGGAGCAGTACTTC.

The genes are TRBV6-5 and TRBJ1-2, with a possible D match to TRBD1 (5 bases). The germline V gene has CDR1 MNHEY and CDR2 SVGAGI. The CDR3 extends over 14 amino acids. Trimming shortened V by 2 bases and J by 4 bases, and 11 bases separated the two germline ends. The CDR3 loop reads CASSYRRVTYGYTF. For the CDR3, the DNA is TGTGCCAGCAGTTACCGCAGGGTGACCTATGGCTACACCTTC.